This TCR beta chain was captured in a study of liver allograft versus peripheral blood T cells. Study information: Comparative analysis was performed on T cell receptor repertoires from transplanted livers and from recipients' peripheral blood. Notes on the study in general: Repertoires found inside liver allografts reportedly differed from T cell receptor repertoires in peripheral blood.

MiXCR, applied by TCRdb to the reads, yields one record per CDR3 protein. Among some 15,000 distinct CDR3 sequences listed, under 30% were seen once. CDR3 size: 15 residues. The ends lost 3 bases at V and 5 bases at J; junction bases unmatched: 7. Germline V CDR1 and CDR2: LNHDA, SQIVND (reference sequence). As concerns this clonotype: Antigen unknown.

This clonotype was sampled from a human patient who had a liver transplant. The T cells may come from the graft donor. The chain couples TRBV19 to TRBJ1-5; 7 bases are a match to TRBD1. The CDR3 bases are TGTGCCAGTAGTATCGACGGCAGGGGGGATCAGCCCCAGCATTTT. Protein: CASSIDGRGDQPQHF.